This passage covers 13 T cell receptor beta chains from one sample sequenced in a study of blood T cell repertoires in COVID-19. The table came from immunoSEQ multiplex PCR; TCRdb's copy has only in-frame clones and leaves some out. The table has approximately 71,000 clones, about four fifths seen once. Sequences were obtained from peripheral blood. These receptors all stem from a woman aged 80 or older with acute or convalescent COVID-19.

This clone has only one observation. V and J are TRBV5-1 and TRBJ2-2; the match to TRBD2 covers 8 bases. Unmatched junction bases numbered 5, after V lost 5 bases and J lost 2 bases. Germline CDR1 SGHRS, CDR2 YFSETQ. The CDR3 runs to 15 residues. The CDR3 loop is CASSSLAGNTGELFF. Written as DNA, the CDR3 is TGCGCCAGCAGTTCGTTAGCGGGAAACACCGGGGAGCTGTTTTTT.

In DNA, the CDR3 is TGTGCCAGCAGTGTAGCGGGAAGGAGGAACGAGCAGTACTTC. This codes for CASSVAGRRNEQYF. The chain recombines TRBV6-1 with TRBJ2-7; 8 bases map to TRBD2. There are 14 residues in the CDR3. V lost 4 bases to trimming and J lost 5 bases; unmatched junction nucleotides: 7. Germline V CDR1 and CDR2: MNHNS, SASEGT.

V usage is TRBV6-1 and J usage is TRBJ1-1; D gene unclear. The germline V gene encodes CDR1 MNHNS and CDR2 SASEGT. The CDR3 has 15 amino acids. The germline V and J ends were trimmed by 0 bases and 7 bases, with 15 bases remaining between them. This CDR3 is CASSEALPASGEAFF. CDR3 nucleotide sequence: TGTGCCAGCAGTGAAGCGCTTCCAGCGTCCGGTGAAGCTTTCTTT.

This rearrangement joins TRBV19 to TRBJ2-7, with 13 bases matching TRBD2. The CDR3 has 16 amino acids. Germline V CDR1 and CDR2: LNHDA, SQIVND (reference sequence). V gave up 5 bases and J gave up 9 bases; unmatched junction bases: 13. CDR3 in DNA: TGTGCCAGTAGTTGGAGGGAGCCGGGACTAGCGGGATCGCAGTACTTC. Translated, it gives CASSWREPGLAGSQYF.

The chain combines TRBV9 with TRBJ2-1; 12 nucleotides agree with TRBD2. Germline CDR1 and CDR2: SGDLS and YYNGEE. V shed 3 bases, J shed 0 bases, and the junction held 7 bases outside the gene matches. The CDR3 spans 18 residues. CDR3 region: CASSDGTSGWSSYNEQFF. The CDR3 DNA is TGTGCCAGCAGCGACGGGACTAGCGGGTGGAGCTCCTACAATGAGCAGTTCTTC.

V usage is TRBV7-3 and J usage is TRBJ1-1, with 7 bases fitting TRBD1. CDR3 length: 15 residues. The trim removed 5 bases at V and 6 bases at J, leaving 12 bases unmatched. The germline CDR1 and CDR2 sequences are SGHTA and FQGTGA. The CDR3 sequence is CASSLKGGGGSEAFF. The DNA for the CDR3 is TGTGCCAGCAGCCTCAAAGGGGGCGGAGGCTCTGAAGCTTTCTTT. Drawing the rest from reference TRBV7-3 and TRBJ1-1, the complete variable domain is GAGVSQTPSNKVTEKGKYVELRCDPISGHTALYWYRQSLGQGPEFLIYFQGTGAADDSGLPNDRFFAVRPEGSVSTLKIQRTERGDSAVYLCASSLKGGGGSEAFFGQGTRLTVV.

This clone was observed a single time. The chain combines TRBV12-3 or TRBV12-4 with TRBJ2-7; 9 bases agree with TRBD1. J lost 3 bases, V lost 6 bases, and 3 bases had no gene match. This CDR3 spans 13 amino acids. This CDR3 is CASSTTGGYEQYF. Here the CDR3 DNA reads TGTGCCAGCAGCACGACAGGGGGCTACGAGCAGTACTTC.

The chain recombines TRBV5-5 with TRBJ2-5; 7 bases align to TRBD1. The CDR3 covers 14 residues. Germline CDR1 is SGHKS and CDR2 is YYEKEE (reference sequence). Trimming cost V 0 bases and J 6 bases; bases outside gene matches: 5. DNA for the CDR3: TGTGCCAGCAGCTTGGACAGGGGTGTAAAGACCCAGTACTTC. It specifies CASSLDRGVKTQYF.

The chain links TRBV12-5 to TRBJ1-1, with TRBD1 matching over 7 bases. Per germline, CDR1 LGHNT and CDR2 FRNRAP. V lost 3 bases and J lost 6; bases outside the gene matches: 10. The CDR3 totals 15 residues. CDR3 region: CASGLGTGVAPEAFF. The CDR3 DNA is TGTGCTAGTGGTTTAGGAACAGGGGTCGCCCCTGAAGCTTTCTTT.

The V and J genes are TRBV5-1 and TRBJ2-1; 16 bases align to TRBD2. CDR1 is SGHRS and CDR2 is YFSETQ in the germline V gene. The CDR3 is 17 residues long. V dropped 4 bases and J dropped 7; count of bases not matched to a gene: 8. CDR3 protein: CASSKGLAGGPSNEQFF. The CDR3 DNA is TGCGCCAGCAGCAAGGGACTAGCGGGAGGGCCCAGTAATGAGCAGTTCTTC.

The rearrangement joins TRBV11-2 to TRBJ2-1, with TRBD2 matching 11 bases. The CDR3 sequence is 16 residues long. J lost 9 bases, V lost 5 bases, and 12 bases had no gene match. Germline CDR1 and CDR2: SGHAT and FQNNGV. The CDR3 DNA sequence: TGTGCCAGCAGCCCCCTCACTAGCGGGAGAAGGGGTGAGCAGTTCTTC. It yields the protein CASSPLTSGRRGEQFF.

This chain joins TRBV10-2 and TRBJ2-1, with 10 bases aligning to TRBD1. Per the germline V gene, CDR1 is WSHSY and CDR2 is SAAADI. With V trimmed by 3 bases and J by 4 bases, 3 bases remained unmatched. The CDR3 has 15 amino acids. The CDR3 coding sequence is TGCGCCAGCAGTGAAGGGACAGGGGTTTACAATGAGCAGTTCTTC. It is translated as CASSEGTGVYNEQFF.

The gene calls are TRBV29-1 and TRBJ2-7; 10 bases line up with TRBD2. Germline V lookup: CDR1 SQVTM, CDR2 ANQGSEA. This CDR3 is built from 13 residues. Unmatched junction bases numbered 9, after V lost 7 bases and J lost 6 bases. The CDR3 DNA reads TGCAGCGGGCGCGGGACTAGCGTCTCCGAGCAGTACTTC. It specifies CSGRGTSVSEQYF.